The rows below give T cell receptor beta chains drawn from one sample of a study of shared T cell receptors in the human thymus. TCRdb's copy holds only in-frame clones and misses some; the assay was immunoSEQ multiplex PCR. The repertoire consists of 550,000 to 800,000 clones, with 80% to 90% occurring once and the leading ten covering more than 0.008%. These data are also associated with another study on human thymus T cells.

The sequenced material came from thymocytes. The origin of the receptors is a girl less than two years old with a congenital heart defect. CDR3s include the opening cysteine and the closing phenylalanine or tryptophan. The D gene is left open where the match is weak. Clone size appears in some rows only: once, few, many, or a class for an expanded clone.

V gene	clone size	D gene	J gene	CDR3 protein	CDR3 DNA
TRBV10-1	NA	NA	TRBJ2-2	CASGNLRGANTGELFF	TGCGCCAGCGGTAACTTACGGGGGGCCAACACCGGGGAGCTGTTTTTT
TRBV18	NA	TRBD1	TRBJ2-1	CASSNRTGMCYNEQFF	TGTGCCAGCTCAAACCGGACAGGGATGTGTTACAATGAGCAGTTCTTC
TRBV18	NA	NA	TRBJ1-2	CASSPGAPRGFDGYTF	TGTGCCAGCTCACCGGGGGCACCCCGGGGTTTCGATGGCTACACCTTC
TRBV5-8	NA	NA	TRBJ1-1	CASRKGGGAFF	TGTGCCAGCAGAAAAGGGGGGGGAGCTTTCTTT
TRBV9	NA	NA	TRBJ2-3	CASSERDTQYF	TGTGCCAGCAGCGAGCGAGATACGCAGTATTTT
TRBV6-1	few	TRBD2	TRBJ2-1	CASSDSGGTWNEQFF	TGTGCCAGCAGTGATTCGGGGGGTACTTGGAATGAGCAGTTCTTC
TRBV4-1	NA	TRBD1	TRBJ1-2	CASRPFTGGGYGYTF	TGCGCCAGCCGACCCTTCACAGGGGGCGGCTATGGCTACACCTTC
TRBV7-2	NA	TRBD1	TRBJ2-3	CASSLGTGGVGDTQYF	TGTGCCAGCAGCTTAGGGACAGGGGGTGTCGGAGATACGCAGTATTTT
TRBV7-9	NA	NA	TRBJ2-4	CASSLVPHRAGIQYF	TGTGCCAGCAGCTTAGTCCCCCACAGGGCGGGCATTCAGTACTTC
TRBV28	NA	TRBD1	TRBJ1-5	CASRRQGRPLNQPQHF	TGTGCCAGCAGGAGACAGGGGCGACCATTAAATCAGCCCCAGCATTTT
TRBV30	once	TRBD1	TRBJ1-1	CAYRQGGGFGVAFF	TGTGCCTACAGACAGGGCGGAGGATTCGGGGTAGCTTTCTTT
TRBV6-1	NA	NA	TRBJ2-7	CASSVSQSYEQYF	TGTGCCAGCAGTGTTTCACAATCCTACGAGCAGTACTTC
TRBV5-6	NA	NA	TRBJ2-5	CASSLVRSGSEETQYF	TGTGCCAGCAGCTTGGTCCGGAGCGGGTCGGAAGAGACCCAGTACTTC
TRBV12-5	NA	NA	TRBJ1-1	CASGPNPGGGNTEAFF	TGTGCTAGTGGTCCAAACCCCGGGGGAGGGAACACTGAAGCTTTCTTT
TRBV5-6	NA	TRBD1	TRBJ1-2	CASSNDREIYGYTF	TGTGCCAGCAGCAACGACAGGGAAATCTATGGCTACACCTTC
TRBV7-3	once	NA	TRBJ2-1	CASSLTPGGGGQFF	TGTGCCAGCAGCTTAACACCCGGTGGCGGAGGGCAGTTCTTC
TRBV10-3	NA	TRBD1	TRBJ1-1	CAISESYKRSDRDGNTEAFF	TGTGCCATCAGTGAGTCGTATAAGAGGAGTGACAGGGATGGGAACACTGAAGCTTTCTTT
TRBV27	once	NA	TRBJ1-1	CASTPWGGQPEAFF	TGTGCCAGCACCCCCTGGGGAGGGCAACCTGAAGCTTTCTTT
TRBV5-1	once	NA	TRBJ1-1	CASSPTLRGTEAFF	TGCGCCAGCAGCCCGACCTTACGAGGCACTGAAGCTTTCTTT
TRBV6-1	NA	TRBD2	TRBJ2-6	CASSGTSGGPESSGANVLTF	TGTGCCAGCAGTGGGACTAGCGGGGGACCTGAAAGCTCTGGGGCCAACGTCCTGACTTTC
TRBV5-4	NA	TRBD2	TRBJ2-7	CASSPSGGPSYEQYF	TGTGCCAGCTCACCTAGCGGGGGGCCCTCCTACGAGCAGTACTTC
TRBV27	NA	NA	TRBJ1-6	CASSTRGRRSSYNSPLHF	TGTGCCAGCAGCACCAGGGGACGGAGGAGCTCCTATAATTCACCCCTCCACTTT
TRBV5-1	once	NA	TRBJ1-4	CASSLVAGQGKLFF	TGCGCCAGCAGCTTGGTGGCAGGGCAAGGAAAACTGTTTTTT
TRBV4-1	NA	TRBD1	TRBJ1-1	CASRQTRDRDTEAFF	TGCGCCAGCAGGCAGACCCGGGACAGGGACACTGAAGCTTTCTTT
TRBV11-2	NA	TRBD1	TRBJ2-7	CASSFGGGRAGTGKSEQYF	TGTGCCAGCAGCTTCGGAGGCGGGCGCGCCGGGACAGGAAAATCCGAGCAGTACTTC
TRBV4-1	NA	TRBD1	TRBJ1-2	CASSRQGDRYGYTF	TGCGCCAGCAGCCGACAGGGAGATCGGTATGGCTACACCTTC
TRBV14	NA	NA	TRBJ1-1	CASSHRYSTKMNTEAFF	TGTGCCAGCAGCCATCGATACAGCACGAAGATGAACACTGAAGCTTTCTTT
TRBV4-1	once	NA	TRBJ1-6	CASSFRLGSYNSPLHF	TGCGCCAGCAGCTTCCGACTTGGCTCCTATAATTCCCCCCTCCACTTT
TRBV18	NA	NA	TRBJ2-4	CASSPLGRKEGIQYF	TGTGCCAGCTCACCACTTGGCAGGAAAGAGGGCATTCAGTACTTC
TRBV13	NA	NA	TRBJ1-5	CASSLNLTPRGNQPQHF	TGTGCCAGCAGCTTAAATTTGACACCCCGAGGCAATCAGCCCCAGCATTTT
TRBV6-6	NA	NA	TRBJ2-7	CASRSSYEQYF	TGTGCCAGCAGATCCAGCTACGAGCAGTACTTC
TRBV7-9	NA	TRBD1	TRBJ2-5	CASSTDRVEILDQETQYF	TGTGCCAGCAGCACTGACAGGGTAGAGATTCTAGACCAAGAGACCCAGTACTTC
TRBV6-1	NA	NA	TRBJ2-3	CASSEIWKQRGGTDTQYF	TGTGCCAGCAGTGAGATATGGAAGCAGCGAGGTGGAACAGATACGCAGTATTTT
TRBV4-1	NA	NA	TRBJ1-2	CASSQDRIRGPYGYTF	TGCGCCAGCAGCCAAGATCGTATCAGGGGCCCCTATGGCTACACCTTC
TRBV6-5	NA	NA	TRBJ2-7	CASSSFGQLPYEQYF	TGTGCCAGCAGTTCCTTCGGACAGCTCCCTTACGAGCAGTACTTC
TRBV18	few	NA	TRBJ1-2	CASSQTGEVYGYTF	TGTGCCAGCTCACAGACAGGAGAAGTCTATGGCTACACCTTC
TRBV6-1	NA	NA	TRBJ2-1	CASSENQGSEQFF	TGTGCCAGCAGTGAAAACCAGGGTAGCGAGCAGTTCTTC
TRBV4-1	NA	NA	TRBJ2-5	CASSQEGTDQETQYF	TGCGCCAGCAGCCAAGAGGGCACAGATCAAGAGACCCAGTACTTC
TRBV7-9	NA	NA	TRBJ1-5	CASSQTVNQPQHF	TGTGCCAGCAGCCAGACAGTCAATCAGCCCCAGCATTTT
TRBV5-5	NA	TRBD1	TRBJ1-6	CASSSRGRTGDSPLHF	TGTGCCAGCAGCAGCCGCGGTAGGACAGGGGACTCACCCCTCCACTTT
TRBV25-1	NA	NA	TRBJ2-7	CASSEYSLDTQSYEQYF	TGTGCCAGCAGTGAATACTCGCTGGACACACAGTCCTACGAGCAGTACTTC
TRBV7-8	NA	NA	TRBJ2-2	CASSLYSGELFF	TGTGCCAGCAGCTTATATTCCGGGGAGCTGTTTTTT
TRBV2	NA	NA	TRBJ1-5	CASRDHMGGDHQPQHF	TGTGCCAGCAGGGACCACATGGGGGGGGATCATCAGCCCCAGCATTTT
TRBV27	NA	TRBD2	TRBJ2-5	CASTTSGEETQYF	TGTGCCAGCACGACTAGCGGGGAAGAGACCCAGTACTTC
TRBV5-5	NA	NA	TRBJ1-1	CASSLRTAFMNTEAFF	TGTGCCAGCAGCTTGAGGACTGCCTTCATGAACACTGAAGCTTTCTTT
TRBV5-1	NA	NA	TRBJ1-1	CASSDGVNTEAFF	TGCGCCAGCAGCGACGGGGTAAACACTGAAGCTTTCTTT
TRBV30	NA	NA	TRBJ2-3	CAWSVRAQGGRDTQYF	TGTGCCTGGAGTGTACGAGCACAGGGGGGGAGAGATACGCAGTATTTT
TRBV27	NA	TRBD2	TRBJ2-1	CASRLAGGTDNEQFF	TGTGCCAGCAGACTAGCGGGGGGCACAGACAATGAGCAGTTCTTC
TRBV5-1	NA	TRBD2	TRBJ2-2	CASSLGLAGGNFYTGELFF	TGCGCCAGCTCCCTCGGACTAGCGGGGGGGAACTTCTACACCGGGGAGCTGTTTTTT
TRBV6-4	NA	NA	TRBJ1-5	CASSRRADNSNQPQHF	TGTGCCAGCTCCCGGAGGGCGGACAATAGCAATCAGCCCCAGCATTTT
TRBV5-4	few	NA	TRBJ2-1	CASSKPPAGKPYNEQFF	TGTGCCAGCAGCAAGCCACCGGCGGGGAAACCCTACAATGAGCAGTTCTTC
TRBV7-2	once	NA	TRBJ1-1	CASSLIREPPGAFF	TGTGCCAGCAGCTTGATCAGGGAACCCCCCGGGGCTTTCTTT